Listed below are T cell receptor beta chains from one sample, sequenced in a study of CD8 T cells in Susac syndrome. TCRdb processed the immunoSEQ multiplex PCR reads anew with MiXCR; each CDR3 protein has one entry. The sample yields roughly 250,000 distinct CDR3 sequences, 90% to 97% seen once. The sequenced sample consisted of CD4+ T cells from PBMCs. These receptors originate from a human donor with Susac syndrome. Each CDR3 is given with its conserved first and last residue. The D gene is left open where the match is weak. Clone sizes are given selectively: once, few, many, or a class where the clone is expanded.

j_call clone_size d_call v_call cdr3_aa cdr3_nt
TRBJ1-1 NA NA TRBV4-1 CASSQEPGWTEAFF TGCGCCAGCAGCCAAGAACCGGGTTGGACTGAAGCTTTCTTT
TRBJ2-7 NA NA TRBV7-6 CASSLVADGYEQYF TGTGCCAGCAGCTTAGTAGCGGACGGCTACGAGCAGTACTTC
TRBJ1-5 NA NA TRBV20-1 CSASKGGSNQPQHF TGCAGTGCTAGTAAAGGGGGGAGCAATCAGCCCCAGCATTTT
TRBJ1-3 NA NA TRBV7-9 CASSPEGGVTIYF TGTGCCAGCAGCCCGGAAGGAGGGGTGACCATATATTTT
TRBJ1-5 NA TRBD1 TRBV10-2 CASSNQQGATNQPQHF TGCGCCAGCAGTAACCAACAGGGGGCGACTAATCAGCCCCAGCATTTT
TRBJ1-1 NA TRBD1 TRBV5-1 CASSPSDRVYTEAFF TGCGCCAGCAGCCCCTCCGACAGGGTCTACACTGAAGCTTTCTTT
TRBJ1-2 NA TRBD1 TRBV12-5 CASAPDRGLYGYTF TGTGCTAGTGCCCCGGACAGGGGTTTGTATGGCTACACCTTC
TRBJ2-1 NA NA TRBV12-3/TRBV12-4 CASSFSSSSYNEQFF TGTGCCAGCAGTTTTAGCTCGTCCTCCTACAATGAGCAGTTCTTC
TRBJ2-7 NA NA TRBV24-1 CATGFAGTSEQYF TGTGCCACCGGCTTCGCGGGTACGTCCGAGCAGTACTTC
TRBJ2-6 NA NA TRBV23-1 CASSRLQEGLWANVLTF TGCGCCAGCAGCCGCCTACAAGAGGGACTCTGGGCCAACGTCCTGACTTTC
TRBJ2-5 NA TRBD2 TRBV20-1 CSASHPGLALQETQYF TGCAGTGCTAGCCACCCGGGACTAGCGCTCCAAGAGACCCAGTACTTC
TRBJ1-1 NA NA TRBV30 CAWSFGNTEAFF TGTGCCTGGAGTTTTGGGAACACTGAAGCTTTCTTT
TRBJ2-7 NA TRBD2 TRBV3-1 CASSQGAGGSHEQYF TGTGCCAGCAGCCAGGGAGCGGGAGGGTCCCACGAGCAGTACTTC
TRBJ2-5 NA NA TRBV7-9 CASSLVPPVQETQYF TGTGCCAGCAGCTTAGTTCCCCCAGTGCAAGAGACCCAGTACTTC
TRBJ1-1 NA NA TRBV5-1 CASSFWGSGEAFF TGCGCCAGCAGCTTTTGGGGGTCGGGGGAAGCTTTCTTT
TRBJ2-7 NA NA TRBV7-8 CASSLPSQFEQYF TGTGCCAGCAGCTTACCTAGTCAATTCGAGCAGTACTTC
TRBJ2-1 NA NA TRBV6-2/TRBV6-3 CASSWPGNEQFF TGTGCCAGCAGTTGGCCGGGCAATGAGCAGTTCTTC
TRBJ1-5 NA NA TRBV20-1 CSAISGRPGNQPQHF TGCAGTGCTATTTCCGGGAGGCCGGGCAATCAGCCCCAGCATTTT
TRBJ1-2 NA NA TRBV27 CASSLNSGGRRYGYTF TGTGCCAGCAGTTTAAATTCGGGGGGGCGTAGGTATGGCTACACCTTC
TRBJ1-2 NA NA TRBV29-1 CSVEGGGDGYTF TGCAGCGTTGAAGGGGGGGGAGATGGCTACACCTTC
TRBJ2-1 NA TRBD2 TRBV7-9 CASRLAGGPYNEQFF TGTGCCAGCAGGTTAGCGGGTGGCCCGTACAATGAGCAGTTCTTC
TRBJ1-1 once NA TRBV4-1 CASSQGIGAGRTEAFF TGCGCCAGCAGCCAAGGAATTGGGGCAGGGAGGACTGAAGCTTTCTTT
TRBJ2-7 NA NA TRBV7-3 CASSLFGDPIEQYF TGTGCCAGCAGCTTATTCGGGGACCCTATCGAGCAGTACTTC
TRBJ2-7 NA TRBD1 TRBV28 CASIPDRNQPYEQYF TGTGCCAGCATTCCGGACAGGAACCAACCCTACGAGCAGTACTTC
TRBJ1-2 NA NA TRBV9 CASSGSGRGDYGYTF TGTGCCAGCAGCGGCTCAGGGCGGGGTGACTATGGCTACACCTTC
TRBJ1-1 NA NA TRBV30 CAWSVIRGAEAFF TGTGCCTGGAGTGTAATCCGGGGAGCTGAAGCTTTCTTT
TRBJ2-1 NA NA TRBV20-1 CSARDEIANEQFF TGCAGTGCTAGAGATGAAATAGCGAATGAGCAGTTCTTC
TRBJ2-3 NA NA TRBV29-1 CSVDRERTDTQYF TGCAGCGTTGATCGGGAACGCACAGATACGCAGTATTTT